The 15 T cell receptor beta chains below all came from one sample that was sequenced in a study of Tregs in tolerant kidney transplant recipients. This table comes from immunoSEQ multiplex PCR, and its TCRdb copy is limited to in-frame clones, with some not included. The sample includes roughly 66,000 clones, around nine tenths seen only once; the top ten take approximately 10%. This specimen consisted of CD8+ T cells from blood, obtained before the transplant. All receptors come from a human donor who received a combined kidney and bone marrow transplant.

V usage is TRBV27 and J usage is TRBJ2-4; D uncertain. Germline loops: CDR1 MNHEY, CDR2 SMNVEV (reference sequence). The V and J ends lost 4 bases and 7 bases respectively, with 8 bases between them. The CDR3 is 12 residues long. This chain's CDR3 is CASSSPENIQYF. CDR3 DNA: TGTGCCAGCAGTTCCCCCGAGAACATTCAGTACTTC.

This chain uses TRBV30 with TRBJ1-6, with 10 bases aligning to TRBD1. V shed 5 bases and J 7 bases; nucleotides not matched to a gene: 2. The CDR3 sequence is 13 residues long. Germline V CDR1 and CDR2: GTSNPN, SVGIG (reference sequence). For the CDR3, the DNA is TGTGCCTGGGGGACAGGGGACAATTCACCCCTCCACTTT. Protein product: CAWGTGDNSPLHF.

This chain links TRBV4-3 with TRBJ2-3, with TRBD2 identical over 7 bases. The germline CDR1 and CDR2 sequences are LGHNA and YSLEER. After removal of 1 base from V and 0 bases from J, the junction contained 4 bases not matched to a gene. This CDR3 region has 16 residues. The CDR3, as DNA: TGCGCCAGCAGCCAAGTGTTGGGGGGGAGCACAGATACGCAGTATTTT. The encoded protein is CASSQVLGGSTDTQYF.

The CDR3 DNA sequence: TGCGCCAGCAGCCAAGACCCTAGCGGGGCCAGCTCTGGGGCCAACGTCCTGACTTTC. Translation: CASSQDPSGASSGANVLTF. The chain links TRBV4-3 to TRBJ2-6; 9 bases align to TRBD2. Trimming removed 0 bases from V and 0 bases from J; junction bases left unmatched: 6. In germline, CDR1 is LGHNA, CDR2 YSLEER. The CDR3 length is 19 residues.

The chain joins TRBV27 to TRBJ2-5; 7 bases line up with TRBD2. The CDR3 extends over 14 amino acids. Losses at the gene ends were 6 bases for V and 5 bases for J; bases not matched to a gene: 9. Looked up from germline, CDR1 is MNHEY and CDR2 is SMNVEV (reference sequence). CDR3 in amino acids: CASRKMREGETQYF. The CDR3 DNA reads TGTGCCAGCAGGAAAATGAGGGAGGGGGAGACCCAGTACTTC.

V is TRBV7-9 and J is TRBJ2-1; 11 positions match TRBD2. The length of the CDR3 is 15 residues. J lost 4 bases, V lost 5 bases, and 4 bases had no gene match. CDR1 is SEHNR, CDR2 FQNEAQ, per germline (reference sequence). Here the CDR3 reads CASSLLAGVYNEQFF. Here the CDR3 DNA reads TGTGCCAGCAGCCTACTAGCGGGGGTTTACAATGAGCAGTTCTTC.

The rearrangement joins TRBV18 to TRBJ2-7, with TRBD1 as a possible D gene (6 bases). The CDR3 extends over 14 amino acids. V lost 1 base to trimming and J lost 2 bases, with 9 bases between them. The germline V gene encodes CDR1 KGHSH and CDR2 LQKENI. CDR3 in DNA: TGTGCCAGCTCACCACAGGACAGACCCTACGAGCAGTACTTC. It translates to CASSPQDRPYEQYF. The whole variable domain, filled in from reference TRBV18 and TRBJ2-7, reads NAGVMQNPRHLVRRRGQEARLRCSPMKGHSHVYWYRQLPEEGLKFMVYLQKENIIDESGMPKERFSAEFPKEGPSILRIQQVVRGDSAAYFCASSPQDRPYEQYFGPGTRLTVT.

The CDR3 here is CASSYSTGAGYTF. The CDR3 DNA reads TGTGCCAGCAGTTACTCCACAGGGGCTGGCTACACCTTC. V usage is TRBV6-6 and J usage is TRBJ1-2; 7 bases match TRBD1. This CDR3 has 13 amino acids. Unmatched junction bases numbered 2, after V lost 0 bases and J lost 7 bases. CDR1 and CDR2 (germline): MNHNY, SVGAGI (reference sequence).

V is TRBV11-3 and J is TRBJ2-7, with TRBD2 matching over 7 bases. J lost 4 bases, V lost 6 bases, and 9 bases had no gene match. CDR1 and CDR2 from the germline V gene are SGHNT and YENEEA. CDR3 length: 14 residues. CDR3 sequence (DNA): TGTGCCAGCAGTCCCCGACTAGCCGGTTACGAGCAGTACTTC. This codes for CASSPRLAGYEQYF.

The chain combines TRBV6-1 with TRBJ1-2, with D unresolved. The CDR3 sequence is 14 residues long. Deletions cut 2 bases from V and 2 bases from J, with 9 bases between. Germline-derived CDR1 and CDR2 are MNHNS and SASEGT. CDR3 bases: TGTGCCAGCAGTGAATACCAGAGGAACTATGGCTACACCTTC. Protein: CASSEYQRNYGYTF.

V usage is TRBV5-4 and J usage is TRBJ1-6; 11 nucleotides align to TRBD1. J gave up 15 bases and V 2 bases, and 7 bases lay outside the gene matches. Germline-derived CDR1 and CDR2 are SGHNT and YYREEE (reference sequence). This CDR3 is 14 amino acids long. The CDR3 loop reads CASSFGTGGPILHF. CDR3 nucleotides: TGTGCCAGCAGCTTTGGGACAGGGGGGCCGATCCTCCACTTT.

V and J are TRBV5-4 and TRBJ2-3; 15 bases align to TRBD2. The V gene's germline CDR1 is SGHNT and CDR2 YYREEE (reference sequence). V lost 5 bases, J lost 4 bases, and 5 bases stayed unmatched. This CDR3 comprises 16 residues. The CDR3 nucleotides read TGTGCCAGCAGTCCTGGACTAGCGGGAGGGGCAGATACGCAGTATTTT. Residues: CASSPGLAGGADTQYF.

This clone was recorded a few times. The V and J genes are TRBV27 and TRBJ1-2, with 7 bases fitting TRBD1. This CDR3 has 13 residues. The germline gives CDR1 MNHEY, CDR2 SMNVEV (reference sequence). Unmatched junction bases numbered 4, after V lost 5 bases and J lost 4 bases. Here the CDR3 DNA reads TGTGCCAGCAGTCCCACAGGGGTCTATGGCTACACCTTC. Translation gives CASSPTGVYGYTF.

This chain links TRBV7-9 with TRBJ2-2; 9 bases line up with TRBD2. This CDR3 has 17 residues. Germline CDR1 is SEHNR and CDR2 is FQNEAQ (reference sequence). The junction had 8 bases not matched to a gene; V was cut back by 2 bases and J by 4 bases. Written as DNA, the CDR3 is TGTGCCAGCAGCTTACCCTATAGCGGGGGTTTCACCGGGGAGCTGTTTTTT. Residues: CASSLPYSGGFTGELFF.

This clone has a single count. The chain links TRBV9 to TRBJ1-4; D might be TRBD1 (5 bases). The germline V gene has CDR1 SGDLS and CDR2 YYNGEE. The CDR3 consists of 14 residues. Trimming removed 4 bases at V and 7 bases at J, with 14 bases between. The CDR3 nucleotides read TGTGCCAGCAGCAGGGGAGGTGGAAGTGAAAAACTGTTTTTT. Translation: CASSRGGGSEKLFF.